The next 8 T cell receptor beta chains were all read from a single sample in a study of blood T cells in healthy people across ages. For the second PCR, which ran for about 7 to 11 cycles, a sample-barcoded 5' primer and a J-beta primer mix were used. TCRdb analysed the 5' RACE reads with MiXCR anew, one entry per CDR3 protein. The sample records about a million distinct CDR3 sequences, around 54% being singletons. Sequencing was done on a sample of blood. The receptors originated from a woman aged 55 to 70 in good health.

The chain combines TRBV14 with TRBJ1-2; no firm D call. The CDR3 runs to 14 residues. In germline, CDR1 is SGHDN, CDR2 FVKESK. The ends were cut back, 0 bases at V and 8 bases at J, with 13 bases in the middle. CDR3 sequence: CASSQDGSEGGYTF. CDR3 nucleotides: TGTGCCAGCAGCCAAGATGGGAGTGAGGGCGGCTACACCTTC.

This chain uses TRBV14 with TRBJ2-7; TRBD2 agrees at 8 bases. Germline CDR1 and CDR2: SGHDN and FVKESK. V was pared by 6 bases and J by 4 bases, with 14 bases of the junction left unmatched. CDR3 length: 16 amino acids. The CDR3: CASSPTSGRFSYEQYF. In nucleotides, the CDR3 is TGTGCCAGCAGTCCGACAAGCGGGAGATTTTCGTACGAGCAGTACTTC. Filled out from reference TRBV14 and TRBJ2-7, the complete variable domain reads EAGVTQFPSHSVIEKGQTVTLRCDPISGHDNLYWYRRVMGKEIKFLLHFVKESKQDESGMPNNRFLAERTGGTYSTLKVQPAELEDSGVYFCASSPTSGRFSYEQYFGPGTRLTVT.

This clonotype was seen only once. V gene TRBV5-6 combines with J gene TRBJ2-3; D may be TRBD2 (5 bases). The CDR3 consists of 15 residues. V dropped 4 bases and J dropped 4 bases, with 16 bases sitting between them. Per the germline V gene, CDR1 is SGHDT and CDR2 is YYEEEE. For the CDR3, the DNA is TGTGCCAGCAGCCAACTAGACGGGTTGCCAGATACGCAGTATTTT. This encodes CASSQLDGLPDTQYF.

V and J are TRBV7-2 and TRBJ2-7; D is perhaps TRBD1 (7 bases). The CDR3 has 15 amino acids. V was cut by 5 bases and J by 2 bases, with 16 bases left in between. The germline CDR1 and CDR2 sequences are SGHTA and FQGNSA. The CDR3 nucleotides read TGTGCCAGCAGCCCAGGGGGAGGACAGCCCTACGAGCAGTACTTC. The encoded protein is CASSPGGGQPYEQYF.

The chain uses TRBV27 and TRBJ2-1, with D perhaps TRBD1 (5 bases). This CDR3 is built from 14 residues. Trimming removed 7 bases at V and 6 bases at J, with 16 bases between. The germline gives CDR1 MNHEY, CDR2 SMNVEV (reference sequence). CDR3 in amino acids: CASTTDRNPNEQFF. In DNA, the CDR3 is TGTGCCAGCACCACCGACAGAAACCCCAATGAGCAGTTCTTC.

This sequence joins TRBV20-1 and TRBJ2-7; 7 bases fit TRBD1. The CDR3 is 13 residues long. Germline V gives CDR1 DFQATT, CDR2 SNEGSKA (reference sequence). V trimming: 1 base; J trimming: 5 bases; junction bases outside the gene matches: 5. DNA for the CDR3: TGCAGTGCTAGAGCACTGACAGGGCACGAGCAGTACTTC. As protein: CSARALTGHEQYF.

This clonotype appeared a few times. The chain joins TRBV12-3 or TRBV12-4 to TRBJ2-1; weak D call: TRBD1 (6 bases). V lost 5 bases and J 3 bases, leaving 11 bases between the germline ends. The CDR3 is made up of 14 amino acids. The CDR3 bases are TGTGCCAGCAGTCCACAGGGAATCTACAATGAGCAGTTCTTC. Translating it yields CASSPQGIYNEQFF.

The rearrangement joins TRBV20-1 to TRBJ2-1; D call uncertain. In germline, CDR1 is DFQATT, CDR2 SNEGSKA (reference sequence). V lost 0 bases to trimming and J lost 4 bases, with 16 bases between them. The CDR3 is made up of 16 amino acids. The CDR3 DNA reads TGCAGTGCTAGAGACCCTCCCAAAGCCCTTTACAATGAGCAGTTCTTC. As protein: CSARDPPKALYNEQFF.